These T cell receptor beta chains were read from a single sample in a study of CD8 T cells in ankylosing spondylitis. TCRdb processed the 5' RACE reads anew with MiXCR; each CDR3 protein has one entry. The sample holds 350,000 to 550,000 distinct CDR3 sequences; 20% to 30% are singletons and the top ten take 0.89%. Material for sequencing was blood, either unsorted or a sorted T cell fraction (not recorded which). These receptors all stem from a male donor with ankylosing spondylitis. Both conserved end residues are part of each CDR3. A D gene is named only where the DNA matches it firmly. Clone size is shown for a subset of rows, as once, few, many or a class of expanded clone.

v_gene	j_gene	abundance	d_gene	CDR3aa	CDR3nt
TRBV24-1	TRBJ1-1	-	TRBD1	CATSDLYRGASEAFF	TGTGCCACCAGTGATTTGTACAGGGGGGCGAGTGAAGCTTTCTTT
TRBV28	TRBJ2-2	few	-	CASSFGPGHTGELFF	TGTGCCAGCAGTTTTGGTCCAGGGCACACCGGGGAGCTGTTTTTT
TRBV12-3/TRBV12-4	TRBJ1-1	few	-	CASSPSWVEEAFF	TGTGCCAGCAGTCCTAGTTGGGTGGAAGAAGCTTTCTTT
TRBV5-1	TRBJ2-1	-	-	CASSLGGRLYNEQFF	TGCGCCAGCAGCTTGGGAGGACGACTATACAATGAGCAGTTCTTC
TRBV29-1	TRBJ1-1	-	-	CSVEIFSDTEAFF	TGCAGCGTTGAGATTTTTTCCGACACTGAAGCTTTCTTT
TRBV20-1	TRBJ2-3	few	-	CSAPFFSTDTQYF	TGCAGTGCGCCCTTTTTTAGCACAGATACGCAGTATTTT
TRBV12-3/TRBV12-4	TRBJ2-1	-	TRBD2	CASSRTSGDYNEQFF	TGTGCCAGCAGCCGGACTAGCGGGGACTACAATGAGCAGTTCTTC
TRBV29-1	TRBJ2-3	-	TRBD2	CSASGAILTDTQYF	TGCAGCGCTAGCGGAGCGATCCTCACAGATACGCAGTATTTT
TRBV4-1	TRBJ2-3	-	TRBD2	CASSPGTTLSTDTQYF	TGCGCCAGCAGCCCTGGGACTACACTGTCCACAGATACGCAGTATTTT
TRBV9	TRBJ1-2	-	-	CASSVAAGSLYGYTF	TGTGCCAGCAGCGTAGCAGCAGGGAGCCTCTATGGCTACACCTTC
TRBV5-1	TRBJ2-1	few	TRBD2	CASSLVGLAGYEQFF	TGCGCCAGCAGCTTGGTGGGACTAGCGGGATATGAGCAGTTCTTC
TRBV12-3/TRBV12-4	TRBJ2-5	-	-	CASSQRSWETQYF	TGTGCCAGCAGTCAGCGTTCGTGGGAGACCCAGTACTTC
TRBV11-2	TRBJ2-5	once	TRBD2	CASSLGLAANQETQYF	TGTGCCAGCAGCCTAGGGCTAGCGGCCAACCAAGAGACCCAGTACTTC
TRBV12-3/TRBV12-4	TRBJ2-3	-	TRBD2	CASTGGIGTDTQYF	TGTGCCAGCACGGGAGGAATAGGCACAGATACGCAGTATTTT
TRBV4-2	TRBJ1-5	few	TRBD1	CASSQQTGTGFQPQHF	TGTGCCAGCAGCCAGCAGACCGGGACAGGGTTTCAGCCCCAGCATTTT
TRBV12-3/TRBV12-4	TRBJ2-4	few	-	CASSPRQMGIQYF	TGTGCCAGCAGCCCGAGACAGATGGGCATTCAGTACTTC
TRBV7-2	TRBJ2-1	few	TRBD2	CASSLEALAGYNEQFF	TGTGCCAGCAGCTTAGAGGCACTAGCGGGCTACAATGAGCAGTTCTTC